The clone carrying this T cell receptor (beta chain) was observed a few times. Its antigen is still unknown. Through a sample-barcoded 5' primer and a J-beta primer mix, a second PCR was run for about 7 to 12 cycles. With 12 random nucleotides, a template-switch adaptor tagged each individual cDNA molecule. TCRdb analysed the 5' RACE reads with MiXCR anew, one entry per CDR3 protein. The sample has roughly 1.5 million distinct CDR3 sequences; roughly 43% are singletons. V lost 1 base and J lost 4, with 13 bases in between. The CDR3 is 15 residues long. CDR1 is MGHRA and CDR2 is YSYEKL in the germline V gene. This entry belongs to a study of blood T cells in healthy people across ages. Study-level points and caveats: No conclusive comparison of naive versus antigen-experienced cells was possible with unsorted PBMCs. Higher diversity, along with more naive CD4+ cells, distinguished long-lived donors from aged donors. The fall in TCR beta diversity per million T cells was roughly linear with age.

This receptor was taken from a woman under 30 in good health. Sequencing input: blood. The V call is TRBV4-1, the J call TRBJ1-2; D is perhaps TRBD1 (6 bases). This CDR3 is CASSQVQGPSYGYTF. CDR3 DNA sequence: TGCGCCAGCAGCCAAGTACAGGGTCCCTCCTATGGCTACACCTTC.